This T cell receptor (beta chain) was found in a study of blood T cell repertoires in COVID-19 (dated by TCRdb to about 2020). Background for the entire study: Samples covering the acute and convalescent phases of COVID-19 were provided by collaborators in the United States, Italy and Spain. The prospective study material was composed of cDNA or gDNA derived from T cells, B-cell-depleted T cells, or PBMCs. The repertoires were made available in a free public database intended to serve as a resource for research on the immune response to SARS-CoV-2. A de-identified subject ID, COVID-19 status, age in years and sex were almost always included in the sample metadata. Subjects who had been exposed to COVID-19, were actively infected with it, or had recovered from it provided the deeply sampled blood TCRbeta repertoires that made up the dataset. Samples came from the ongoing ImmuneRACE study (first 160 participants) plus 1,254 subjects from 6 global collaborators. Where available, HLA class I and class II types were taken from metadata supplied by the sample provider and were not determined by assay-based typing.

In Seattle, one collaborating source enrolled patients while the infection was active and tracked those patients longitudinally over the course of disease. The collaborating institutions used their own protocols to collect whole blood in K2EDTA tubes. For TCRbeta analysis, collaborators shipped samples in one of three forms: frozen whole blood, isolated PBMCs, or DNA extracted from either of those sample types. Study-wide findings and limitations: The amount of clinical and demographic metadata varied by source and participant and was provided uncurated.

TCRbeta CDR3 regions were amplified from genomic DNA using the immunoSEQ Assay, a bias-controlled multiplex PCR. The source study handled its data this way. The number of nucleated cells in each sample was estimated from the amplification of reference gene primers within the assay. To quantify the absolute abundance of each unique TCRbeta CDR3 rearrangement, sequence reads were collapsed and filtered. For each sample, productive Simpson clonality was calculated by taking the square root of Simpson's diversity index across productive rearrangements. Imported from immuneACCESS, the table was reduced by TCRdb to in-frame sequences with V and J called. These copies leave out some clones; in studies compared against another copy, an unresolved V gene accounts for under half, and the cause of the remainder is not known. Clonal size and the V and J genes are those of that table, whereas D and trimming came from the DNA. The sample contains 350,000 or so clones, roughly 88% of them found a single time. In total, the top ten clones hold under 2% of the sample.

As encoded in the germline V gene (reference sequence), CDR1 is LNHDA while CDR2 is SQIVND. The CDR3 holds 15 amino acids from the cysteine to the phenylalanine. The CDR3 DNA has 45 bases and is translated from base 1. From V the trimming removes 4 bases and from J it removes 5 bases, while the gene matches leave 7 bases of the junction unaccounted for. The sample holds a few counts of this clone. Its target antigen remains unknown. No base qualities exist here, and no much larger clone lies one base off it. This clonotype was sampled from a woman in her 30s with COVID-19, enrolled during active disease. What was sequenced was peripheral blood. The receptor chain draws on TRBV19 and TRBJ2-2; 7 bases in the junction line up with TRBD1. The DNA is TGTGCCAGTAGTAACCCGGGACAGAAGACCGGGGAGCTGTTTTTT. It translates as CASSNPGQKTGELFF.